This TCR beta chain emerged from a study of blood T cell repertoires in COVID-19. Looking at the study overall: Samples of COVID-19 (acute and convalescent) were obtained from the United States, Italy and Spain. From T cells, B-cell-depleted T cells, or PBMCs came the material, which was cDNA or gDNA.

Trimming took 5 bases from V and 6 from J; bases not matched to a gene: 7. This CDR3 has 14 residues. Germline lookup yields CDR1 KGHDR and CDR2 SFDVKD. Per the original methods: It was from reference gene primer amplification that nucleated cell counts were estimated. Sequenced by immunoSEQ multiplex PCR; TCRdb stores in-frame clones only, minus some. The D gene and trimming were derived from the DNA, and the V and J assignments and clone size from that table. This table has 200,000 to 300,000 clones, 83% appearing once. The V call is TRBV24-1, the J call TRBJ2-5, with TRBD2 matching 8 bases. Input material: peripheral blood. This clonotype was sampled from a human donor in a cohort sampled during active COVID-19. DNA for the CDR3: TGTGCCACCAGTGCGGGGGGGGACGAAAAGACCCAGTACTTC. It codes for CATSAGGDEKTQYF.